This TCR beta chain derives from a study of blood T cell repertoires in COVID-19. Across the whole study: Material from acute and convalescent COVID-19 was sourced from the United States, Italy and Spain. PBMCs, B-cell-depleted T cells, or T cells provided the cDNA or gDNA that made up the material.

The CDR3 covers 14 residues. V gave up 3 bases and J gave up 4 bases, with 12 bases separating them. The germline V gene encodes CDR1 MNHNS and CDR2 SASEGT. Authors' data handling: The assay estimated nucleated cells by amplifying reference gene primers. TCRdb keeps only in-frame clones here, not all; method: immunoSEQ multiplex PCR. V and J calls and clone size are as listed in that table; D and trimming were resolved from the DNA. The sample consists of under 250,000 clones, around 85% of them appearing once. The J gene is TRBJ1-2, the V gene TRBV6-1, with D maybe TRBD1 (6 bases). This TCR was recovered from a woman in her sixties with active or convalescent COVID-19. What was sequenced was peripheral blood. DNA of the CDR3: TGTGCCAGCAGTGACGAGGGGGTCTCCTATGGCTACACCTTC. This sequence encodes CASSDEGVSYGYTF.